This paragraph reports one T cell receptor (beta chain). The data belong to a study of cytomegalovirus exposure and HLA in healthy donors. In the study overall: There were just under 400 genotyped donors. Of these, about 86% fell in the genetic ancestry cluster associated with self-reported Caucasian donors.

Both 60 Vbeta primers and 13 Jbeta primers went into the PCR. Clones were sequenced by immunoSEQ multiplex PCR, and TCRdb holds only the in-frame ones, with some missing. The sample yields some 140,000 clones, approximately 8.9% seen once. Trimming left V 0 bases short and J 6 bases short, with 10 bases between. The germline gives CDR1 SGHRS, CDR2 YFSETQ. The CDR3 is 15 amino acids. This clonotype originated in a woman between 40 and 50 years old in good health and CMV-seropositive. The chain is built from TRBV5-1 and TRBJ1-6, with D perhaps TRBD1 (5 bases). Material for sequencing was PBMCs. CDR3 residues: CASSLDGQANSPLHF. The CDR3 nucleotides are TGCGCCAGCAGCTTGGACGGACAAGCTAATTCACCCCTCCACTTT.